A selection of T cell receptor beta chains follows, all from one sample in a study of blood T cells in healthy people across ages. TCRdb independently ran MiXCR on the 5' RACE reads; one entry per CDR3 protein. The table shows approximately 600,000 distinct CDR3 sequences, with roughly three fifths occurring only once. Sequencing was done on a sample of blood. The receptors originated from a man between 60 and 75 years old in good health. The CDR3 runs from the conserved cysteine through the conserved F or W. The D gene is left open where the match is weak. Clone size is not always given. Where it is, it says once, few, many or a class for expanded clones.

CDR3: CAISEGGADTQYF
DNA: TGTGCCATCAGTGAGGGGGGGGCAGATACGCAGTATTTT
J: TRBJ2-3
V: TRBV24-1
D: NA
size: NA

CDR3: CASSPQLSGNTIYF
DNA: TGTGCCAGCAGCCCCCAGCTCTCTGGAAACACCATATATTTT
J: TRBJ1-3
V: TRBV4-2
D: NA
size: NA

CDR3: CASRDPGGNYGYTF
DNA: TGTGCCAGCAGGGACCCCGGAGGTAACTATGGCTACACCTTC
J: TRBJ1-2
V: TRBV6-2/TRBV6-3
D: NA
size: NA

CDR3: CSARSGSTDTQYF
DNA: TGCAGCGCACGCAGTGGTAGCACAGATACGCAGTATTTT
J: TRBJ2-3
V: TRBV29-1
D: NA
size: NA

CDR3: CATPRASGSTDTQYF
DNA: TGTGCCACCCCTAGGGCTAGCGGGAGCACAGATACGCAGTATTTT
J: TRBJ2-3
V: TRBV2
D: TRBD2
size: few

CDR3: CASTPGTGIGELFF
DNA: TGTGCCAGCACCCCTGGGACAGGGATCGGGGAGCTGTTTTTT
J: TRBJ2-2
V: TRBV12-3/TRBV12-4
D: TRBD1
size: NA

CDR3: CASSPGFKDTQYF
DNA: TGTGCCAGCAGCCCGGGTTTCAAAGATACGCAGTATTTT
J: TRBJ2-3
V: TRBV3-1
D: NA
size: NA

CDR3: CASSPSGGATYNEQFF
DNA: TGTGCCAGCAGCCCTAGCGGGGGGGCCACGTACAATGAGCAGTTCTTC
J: TRBJ2-1
V: TRBV3-1
D: TRBD2
size: NA

CDR3: CASSRRDSHYEQYF
DNA: TGTGCCAGCAGCCGCAGGGACTCCCATTACGAGCAGTACTTC
J: TRBJ2-7
V: TRBV3-1
D: NA
size: NA

CDR3: CASSYSGSQETQYF
DNA: TGTGCCAGCAGTTACTCTGGCAGCCAAGAGACCCAGTACTTC
J: TRBJ2-5
V: TRBV6-2/TRBV6-3
D: NA
size: NA

CDR3: CASSSMGRRPGYFGGYTF
DNA: TGTGCCAGCAGTTCTATGGGACGGAGGCCAGGTTACTTCGGTGGCTACACCTTC
J: TRBJ1-2
V: TRBV28
D: NA
size: NA

CDR3: CASSLDGTGGFYEQYF
DNA: TGTGCCAGCAGCTTAGATGGGACAGGGGGCTTCTACGAGCAGTACTTC
J: TRBJ2-7
V: TRBV5-5
D: TRBD1
size: NA

CDR3: CASSSTSGGASDEQFF
DNA: TGCGCCAGCAGCTCCACGAGCGGGGGGGCGTCCGATGAGCAGTTCTTC
J: TRBJ2-1
V: TRBV5-1
D: TRBD2
size: NA

CDR3: CASSQENYPNYGYTF
DNA: TGTGCCAGCAGCCAAGAGAATTACCCGAACTATGGCTACACCTTC
J: TRBJ1-2
V: TRBV14
D: NA
size: NA

CDR3: CASSQEGNEQFF
DNA: TGCGCCAGCAGCCAAGAGGGAAATGAGCAGTTCTTC
J: TRBJ2-1
V: TRBV4-1
D: NA
size: once

CDR3: CSASSRGPYEQYF
DNA: TGCAGTGCTAGTAGCAGGGGGCCCTACGAGCAGTACTTC
J: TRBJ2-7
V: TRBV20-1
D: TRBD1
size: few

CDR3: CASSQDKIYGDGYTF
DNA: TGCGCCAGCAGCCAAGATAAAATATACGGGGATGGCTACACCTTC
J: TRBJ1-2
V: TRBV4-1
D: NA
size: NA

CDR3: CASSESMTGGYGYTF
DNA: TGTGCCAGCAGTGAATCTATGACGGGCGGTTATGGCTACACCTTC
J: TRBJ1-2
V: TRBV6-1
D: NA
size: NA

CDR3: CASTGAWGNQPQHF
DNA: TGTGCCAGCACCGGGGCATGGGGCAATCAGCCCCAGCATTTT
J: TRBJ1-5
V: TRBV6-6
D: NA
size: few

CDR3: CASRGDTVRGYTF
DNA: TGTGCCAGCAGGGGGGACACGGTTCGGGGCTACACCTTC
J: TRBJ1-2
V: TRBV25-1
D: NA
size: NA

CDR3: CASSTSDREQYF
DNA: TGTGCCAGCAGCACCTCGGACAGGGAGCAGTACTTC
J: TRBJ2-7
V: TRBV9
D: TRBD1
size: few

CDR3: CASSPSSGEVDGYTF
DNA: TGTGCCTCCTCCCCGTCAAGTGGGGAGGTGGATGGCTACACCTTC
J: TRBJ1-2
V: TRBV10-3
D: NA
size: few

CDR3: CASSPTSGGGETQYF
DNA: TGTGCCAGCAGCCCGACTAGCGGGGGGGGAGAGACCCAGTACTTC
J: TRBJ2-5
V: TRBV3-1
D: TRBD2
size: NA

CDR3: CASSDGQQNTEAFF
DNA: TGTGCCAGCAGTGATGGACAGCAGAACACTGAAGCTTTCTTT
J: TRBJ1-1
V: TRBV28
D: NA
size: NA